One and the same sample provided the 22 T cell receptor beta chains below, sequenced in a study of cytomegalovirus exposure and HLA in healthy donors. Primers included in the PCR were 60 Vbeta and 13 Jbeta primers. The method was immunoSEQ multiplex PCR; TCRdb's version includes in-frame clones alone and lacks a portion of them. The profile covers about 130,000 clones, with 55% to 75% appearing a single time and more than 3% taken by the ten largest. The sample consisted of PBMCs. All receptors come from a man aged 30 to 45 in good health and CMV-seronegative.

The DNA for the CDR3 is TGTGCCAACTCACAGGGAAATGGCTACGAGCAGTACTTC. This gives the protein CANSQGNGYEQYF. J is TRBJ2-7 and V is TRBV10-3; D might be TRBD1 (6 bases). The length of the CDR3 is 13 residues. CDR1 and CDR2 from the germline V gene are ENHRY and SYGVKD. The V gene lost 10 bases and the J gene lost 3 bases, with 16 bases spanning the gap.

V and J are TRBV4-1 and TRBJ2-7, with a possible D match to TRBD1 (5 bases). Germline CDR1 is MGHRA and CDR2 is YSYEKL. This CDR3 has 15 amino acids. V lost 2 bases, J lost 11 bases, and 22 bases lay in between. CDR3 sequence (DNA): TGCGCCAGCAGCCAAACATTGGTTACAGGAAAACGGGAGTACTTC. It translates to CASSQTLVTGKREYF.

CDR3 region: CASSQIQGGAEAFF. The CDR3 DNA sequence: TGCGCCAGCAGCCAGATTCAGGGAGGAGCTGAAGCTTTCTTT. The genes are TRBV4-1 and TRBJ1-1; the D gene is possibly TRBD1 (5 bases). In germline, CDR1 is MGHRA, CDR2 YSYEKL. This CDR3 spans 14 amino acids. Trimming removed 3 bases from V and 6 bases from J, with 14 bases in between.

This clone was counted a single time. The CDR3 DNA reads TGTGCCAGCAGCTCCCGACAGGGGGAGGGGAATGAGCAGTTCTTC. This gives the protein CASSSRQGEGNEQFF. The chain uses TRBV5-4 and TRBJ2-1; 9 bases map to TRBD1. The CDR3 covers 15 residues. V shed 3 bases and J 7 bases; nucleotides not matched to a gene: 8. The germline gives CDR1 SGHNT, CDR2 YYREEE (reference sequence).

To note about this clone: The identical CDR3 is also encoded by other nucleotide sequences in the sample. This chain connects TRBV7-2 to TRBJ2-5; TRBD1 matches at 8 bases. The ends lost 3 bases at V and 4 bases at J; junction bases unmatched: 4. Germline-derived CDR1 and CDR2 are SGHTA and FQGNSA. The CDR3 loop spans 14 amino acids. CDR3 amino acids: CASSFDRGLETQYF. The CDR3 DNA is TGTGCCAGCAGCTTCGACAGGGGACTAGAGACCCAGTACTTC.

The chain links TRBV5-1 to TRBJ2-5; 8 bases are a match to TRBD1. The CDR3 covers 13 residues. V shed 4 bases, J shed 5 bases, and the junction held 4 bases outside the gene matches. CDR1 is SGHRS, CDR2 YFSETQ, per germline. The chain's CDR3 is CASSRTGYETQYF. DNA of the CDR3: TGCGCCAGCAGCCGGACAGGGTATGAGACCCAGTACTTC. Filled out from reference TRBV5-1 and TRBJ2-5, the complete variable domain reads KAGVTQTPRYLIKTRGQQVTLSCSPISGHRSVSWYQQTPGQGLQFLFEYFSETQRNKGNFPGRFSGRQFSNSRSEMNVSTLELGDSALYLCASSRTGYETQYFGPGTRLLVL.

The V gene is TRBV2, the J gene TRBJ1-4, with 7 positions matching TRBD1. The CDR3 is 15 amino acids. V gave up 5 bases and J gave up 8 bases; unmatched junction bases: 11. CDR1 is SNHLY and CDR2 is FYNNEI in the germline V gene. This CDR3 is CASSSWDSSVEKLFF. The CDR3 DNA follows: TGTGCCAGCAGTTCTTGGGACAGCTCGGTGGAAAAACTGTTTTTT.

This chain joins TRBV29-1 and TRBJ2-7; tentative D call: TRBD1 (6 bases). V was trimmed by 1 base and J by 2 bases, leaving 9 bases between them. This CDR3 comprises 13 residues. The germline gives CDR1 SQVTM, CDR2 ANQGSEA. CDR3 in DNA: TGCAGCGTTGAAGCGCAGGGGACCTACGAGCAGTACTTC. Encoded protein: CSVEAQGTYEQYF.

As for this clone: This same CDR3 is encoded by further DNA sequences in the sample. The chain links TRBV2 to TRBJ2-7; D is undetermined. Germline V gene lookup returns CDR1 SNHLY and CDR2 FYNNEI. CDR3 length: 11 residues. Trimming took off 4 bases at V and 4 bases at J, with 5 bases between the two ends. DNA of the CDR3: TGTGCCAGCAGTGGCAGGTACGAGCAGTACTTC. This encodes CASSGRYEQYF.

The gene calls are TRBV14 and TRBJ1-2; no firm D call. Germline V lookup: CDR1 SGHDN, CDR2 FVKESK. V was shortened by 2 bases and J by 2 bases, with 3 bases between the two germline ends. This CDR3 contains 12 residues. The CDR3 region is CASSQSNYGYTF. The CDR3, as DNA: TGTGCCAGCAGCCAATCGAACTATGGCTACACCTTC.

The chain joins TRBV4-2 to TRBJ2-3; D unresolved. The CDR3 spans 16 residues. CDR1 is LGHNA, CDR2 YNFKEQ, per germline. Deletions cut 0 bases from V and 1 base from J, with 11 bases between. CDR3 in DNA: TGTGCCAGCAGCCAAGATGAGGCTAAGGGCACAGATACGCAGTATTTT. Its translation: CASSQDEAKGTDTQYF.

This clone was detected only a few times. V gene TRBV6-6 combines with J gene TRBJ2-7, with D possibly TRBD2 on 7 matching bases. There are 14 residues in the CDR3. Trimming took 2 bases from V and 3 from J, leaving 11 bases between them. CDR1 and CDR2 from the germline V gene are MNHNY and SVGAGI (reference sequence). DNA for the CDR3: TGTGCCAGCAGTTACCGGGGAGGGGGCTACGAGCAGTACTTC. Protein: CASSYRGGGYEQYF.

The chain couples TRBV7-9 to TRBJ1-2; D remains ambiguous. CDR1 and CDR2 from the germline V gene are SEHNR and FQNEAQ (reference sequence). The V end was cut by 5 bases, the J end by 3 bases, with 22 bases between. The CDR3 covers 17 residues. The CDR3 loop is CASSLNIHNPLDYGYTF. The CDR3 bases are TGTGCCAGCAGCCTAAACATACATAATCCCCTAGACTATGGCTACACCTTC.

The chain is built from TRBV7-3 and TRBJ1-1; possibly TRBD1 for D (6 bases). The CDR3 is 14 amino acids. The V gene's germline CDR1 is SGHTA and CDR2 FQGTGA. V was shortened by 3 bases and J by 0 bases, with 8 bases between the two germline ends. The CDR3 region has the DNA TGTGCCAGCAGCTTTGGGGGCTTGAACACTGAAGCTTTCTTT. Translating it yields CASSFGGLNTEAFF.

This clone is medium-sized by share. The chain joins TRBV28 to TRBJ1-1, with no clear D. Germline values: CDR1 MDHEN, CDR2 SYDVKM. CDR3 size: 15 residues. V was shortened by 2 bases and J by 1 base, with 11 bases between the two germline ends. The CDR3, as DNA: TGTGCCAGCAGTTTAACCCCCGACTGGAACACTGAAGCTTTCTTT. It translates to CASSLTPDWNTEAFF.

The genes are TRBV7-9 and TRBJ1-4; TRBD1 matches 7 bases. The CDR3 is made up of 16 amino acids. The ends lost 5 bases at V and 7 bases at J; junction bases unmatched: 13. Germline V gene data show CDR1 as SEHNR and CDR2 as FQNEAQ (reference sequence). CDR3 residues: CASSTSDRVVSEKLFF. The CDR3 DNA is TGTGCCAGCAGCACTTCCGACAGGGTCGTAAGTGAAAAACTGTTTTTT.

The chain links TRBV6-6 to TRBJ2-3; a possible D gene is TRBD2 (7 bases). With 6 bases removed from V and 0 bases from J, the gap between germline ends came to 13 bases. The CDR3 is made up of 15 amino acids. Looked up from germline, CDR1 is MNHNY and CDR2 is SVGAGI (reference sequence). CDR3 coding DNA: TGTGCCAGCAGACACGGGGGGCAGAGCACAGATACGCAGTATTTT. It is translated as CASRHGGQSTDTQYF.

This clone was counted a few times. The rearrangement uses TRBV5-5 and TRBJ1-4; D may be TRBD1 (6 bases). Germline CDR1 SGHKS, CDR2 YYEKEE (reference sequence). This CDR3 spans 15 amino acids. The ends were cut back, 0 bases at V and 3 bases at J, with 9 bases in the middle. The CDR3 loop is CASSLGTAPNEKLFF. Written as DNA, the CDR3 is TGTGCCAGCAGCTTGGGGACAGCCCCTAATGAAAAACTGTTTTTT.

This chain links TRBV4-3 with TRBJ2-7; unclear D gene. Germline-derived CDR1 and CDR2 are LGHNA and YSLEER. This CDR3 has 14 residues. Trimming removed 0 bases at V and 6 bases at J, with 12 bases between. CDR3 bases: TGCGCCAGCAGCCAAGAGGCGCGGTTTGGCGAGCAGTACTTC. It codes for CASSQEARFGEQYF.

The rearrangement joins TRBV15 to TRBJ1-5; no clear D. V was pared by 0 bases and J by 6 bases, with 6 bases between. This CDR3 is built from 13 residues. Germline CDR1 is LNHNV and CDR2 is YYDKDF (reference sequence). CDR3 in DNA: TGTGCCACCAGCAGAGATAACTTTCAGCCCCAGCATTTT. Translation: CATSRDNFQPQHF.

Points on this clone: Other DNA sequences in the sample encode the same CDR3. The chain is built from TRBV10-3 and TRBJ2-2; 10 nucleotides line up with TRBD1. V was pared by 8 bases and J by 8 bases, with 17 bases of the junction left unmatched. Germline values: CDR1 ENHRY, CDR2 SYGVKD. The CDR3 totals 17 residues. The CDR3 nucleotides are TGTGCCATCTCTGACTCCGGGACAGGGGTTGGGACTGGGGAGCTGTTTTTT. Residues: CAISDSGTGVGTGELFF.

The rearrangement uses TRBV28 and TRBJ2-2; D is possibly TRBD1 (6 bases). Germline CDR1 reads MDHEN; CDR2 reads SYDVKM. V was shortened by 3 bases and J by 10 bases, with 18 bases between the two germline ends. The CDR3 extends over 15 amino acids. CDR3: CASSFGGLEVSELFF. Here the CDR3 DNA reads TGTGCCAGCAGTTTTGGGGGCCTCGAAGTTTCGGAGCTGTTTTTT.